This TCR beta chain was found in a study of Ad26.COV2.S vaccination and SARS-CoV-2 variants (dated by TCRdb to the early 2020s). Regarding the research as a whole: Vaccine-arm donors came from COV1001, a multicentre, randomized, double-blind, placebo-controlled phase I-IIa trial of Ad26.COV2.S in healthy adults. Ad26.COV2.S was given intramuscularly at 5x10^10 or 1x10^11 viral particles, as a single shot or as two shots 56 days apart. TCRbeta repertoire sequencing was used to assess the specificity and breadth of SARS-CoV-2-reactive T cell receptors after Ad26.COV2.S vaccination. A total of roughly 32 samples were included in the TCR-sequenced set, comprising roughly 19 Ad26.COV2.S vaccine recipients, 5 placebo recipients and 8 SARS-CoV-2 convalescent individuals. Participants in the trial were split at random into five groups of five each, receiving low-dose or high-dose Ad26.COV2.S once or twice, or else placebo on both occasions. Investigators remained blinded to trial group allocation during experiments and outcome assessment. Overall study results and their limits: Ad26.COV2.S recipients had higher spike-specific TCR breadth than placebo recipients (P = 0.0014). The authors noted that total T cell responses may have been underestimated by the TCR breadth and depth analyses. After vaccination, spike-specific CD8+ and CD4+ T cell responses were reported to show substantial breadth. Comparable non-spike TCR breadth was observed between vaccine and placebo recipients, consistent with only spike being contained in the vaccine. The study lacked the statistical power to compare responses across vaccine doses or regimens.

Here V drops 5 bases and J drops 4 bases, and the junction holds 8 bases not matched to any gene. Taken from cysteine to phenylalanine, the CDR3 has 15 residues. Of the read, only the CDR3 DNA is kept; its 45 bases are in frame from base 1. From a lookup of the germline V gene (reference sequence), CDR1 and CDR2 are LNHDA and SQIVND. The immunoSEQ Assay was used to sequence TCRbeta CDR3 regions. After extraction, genomic DNA underwent amplification by bias-controlled multiplex PCR, followed by high-throughput sequencing. In the source study's methods: Collapsing and filtering of sequences were performed to quantify the absolute abundance of each unique TCRbeta CDR3 region. Usable DNA was measured by amplifying reference genes present in all nucleated cells, and TCRbeta template counts were normalized to that usable DNA to estimate T cell fraction. Repertoire TCRs were annotated as SARS-CoV-2-specific when V gene, CDR3 amino acid sequence and J gene were exactly matched to a known reactive TCR set. MIRA supplied the reference SARS-CoV-2 TCR set, which was filtered for enrichment in COVID-19-positive ImmuneCODE repertoires so that public or cross-reactive TCRs were removed. Using the MIRA antigens, annotated TCRs were further analysed by specific ORF or by position within an ORF. Breadth was defined as the number of annotated unique rearrangements divided by the total number of unique productive rearrangements, and depth was defined as the summed frequency of the annotated unique rearrangements. Group comparisons of TCR breadth used two-sided Wilcoxon rank-sum tests. Not all clones reach the TCRdb copy of this immuneACCESS table, which keeps in-frame sequences only. Checked studies attribute under half of the gap to unresolved V genes and leave the rest unexplained. V and J calls and clone size follow that table, whereas D and trimming were derived from the DNA. For this sample there are hundreds of thousands of clones; about nine tenths appear just once. In total, the top ten clones hold 3.4% of the sample.

This clone was counted a single time. Its antigen remains undetermined. Base quality data are lacking; no much larger clone is found one base away. The sample's treatment or condition, from its label and the paper: approximately 18 received Ad26.COV2.S at low or high dose, single or two shots; 5 received placebo; per-sample allocation not given. Repertoires of vaccine and placebo recipients were sequenced from samples collected on day 63 after the first injection. In Cohort 1b, about two dozen adults aged 18-55 years were enrolled at a single site in Boston, USA, between 29 July and 7 August 2020. Ad26.COV2.S was a replication-incompetent adenovirus type 26 vector that expressed a prefusion-stabilized SARS-CoV-2 spike protein derived from the original Wuhan strain.

This receptor was obtained from a person between 18 and 60 years old who received the Ad26.COV2.S COVID-19 vaccine or a placebo. The specimen comprised peripheral blood, sampled in a trial of Ad26.COV2.S vaccine versus placebo. The sequence joins TRBV19 to TRBJ1-2, with 9 junctional bases fitting TRBD1. The CDR3 reads as follows: CASSLRDRDTYGYTF. The nucleotide sequence reads as follows: TGTGCCAGTAGTCTCCGGGACAGGGACACCTATGGCTACACCTTC. Here the CDR3 is joined to the reference TRBV19 and TRBJ1-2 genes, and the full variable domain is: DGGITQSPKYLFRKEGQNVTLSCEQNLNHDAMYWYRQDPGQGLRLIYYSQIVNDFQKGDIAEGYSVSREKKESFPLTVTSAQKNPTAFYLCASSLRDRDTYGYTFGSGTRLTVV.